Each of the 8 T cell receptor beta chains below was sequenced from the same sample in a study of T cell responses to AZD1222 COVID-19 vaccine. The repertoire was sequenced with immunoSEQ multiplex PCR; TCRdb's copy has only in-frame clones and lacks some. The sample lists over 120,000 clones, 92% occurring once. The source was peripheral blood, collected on day 0 of AZD1222 vaccination. Receptors were obtained from an adult in good health.

CDR3 residues: CASSLVGGNTEAFF. DNA for the CDR3: TGTGCCAGCAGCTTGGTGGGCGGGAACACTGAAGCTTTCTTT. The V gene is TRBV11-2, the J gene TRBJ1-1; D is ambiguous. This CDR3 region has 14 residues. Germline V lookup: CDR1 SGHAT, CDR2 FQNNGV. Trimming took 3 bases from V and 1 from J, leaving 9 bases between them.

This clone was seen a few times. V and J are TRBV2 and TRBJ2-7; D unclear. The CDR3 loop spans 12 amino acids. In germline, CDR1 is SNHLY, CDR2 FYNNEI. V lost 8 bases, J lost 6 bases, and 14 bases lay in between. CDR3 in amino acids: CASGNQVGEQYF. The CDR3 nucleotides read TGTGCCAGCGGGAACCAGGTTGGCGAGCAGTACTTC.

The chain carries TRBV7-2 and TRBJ2-6; no clear D. CDR1 is SGHTA and CDR2 is FQGNSA in the germline V gene. The CDR3 has 17 amino acids. Trimming took 5 bases from V and 0 from J, leaving 14 bases between them. Written as DNA, the CDR3 is TGTGCCAGCAGCCGCGGACGGTGGAGCTCTGGGGCCAACGTCCTGACTTTC. It is translated as CASSRGRWSSGANVLTF. Filled out from reference TRBV7-2 and TRBJ2-6, the complete variable domain reads GAGVSQSPSNKVTEKGKDVELRCDPISGHTALYWYRQSLGQGLEFLIYFQGNSAPDKSGLPSDRFSAERTGGSVSTLTIQRTQQEDSAVYLCASSRGRWSSGANVLTFGAGSRLTVL.

The chain couples TRBV6-2 or TRBV6-3 to TRBJ1-2, with D unclear. V lost 0 bases and J 4 bases, leaving 18 bases between the germline ends. In germline, CDR1 is MNHEY, CDR2 SVGEGT. CDR3 size: 17 residues. For the CDR3, the DNA is TGTGCCAGCAGTTACTCGACGTTCGGGGTCGCGGGCTATGGCTACACCTTC. Its protein is CASSYSTFGVAGYGYTF.

This clone appeared once. The chain employs TRBV7-9 and TRBJ2-5; D gene uncertain. Trimming took off 1 base at V and 14 bases at J, with 11 bases between the two ends. Germline V gene sequence: CDR1 SEHNR, CDR2 FQNEAQ (reference sequence). This CDR3 spans 11 amino acids. CDR3 region: CASSLDDSSYF. The CDR3 DNA reads as TGTGCCAGCAGCTTAGATGACTCCTCCTACTTC.

This sequence joins TRBV10-3 and TRBJ2-3, with 10 bases that match TRBD1. V lost 2 bases and J lost 1; bases outside the gene matches: 12. The CDR3 has 19 residues. Germline V gives CDR1 ENHRY, CDR2 SYGVKD. The CDR3 here is CAISEPHGGTGEGTDTQYF. The CDR3 DNA sequence: TGTGCCATCAGTGAGCCCCACGGGGGGACAGGGGAAGGCACAGATACGCAGTATTTT.

Points on this clone: Other DNA sequences within the sample encode an identical CDR3. The chain recombines TRBV7-9 with TRBJ1-1, with a possible D match to TRBD1 (6 bases). The germline CDR1 and CDR2 sequences are SEHNR and FQNEAQ (reference sequence). The CDR3 spans 13 residues. Trimming took off 3 bases at V and 4 bases at J, with 9 bases between the two ends. CDR3 amino acids: CASSFGGGTEAFF. CDR3 sequence (DNA): TGTGCCAGCAGCTTCGGAGGGGGCACTGAAGCTTTCTTT.

Worth noting for this clone: Sequence at one end of the junction differs from germline and may be a read error. The chain is built from TRBV7-7 and TRBJ1-1, with D possibly matching TRBD1 (6 bases). The CDR3 length is 15 residues. Germline V lookup: CDR1 SSHAT, CDR2 FNYEAQ (reference sequence). In DNA form, the CDR3 reads TGTGCTAGCAGCTTAGCTAGGGACACCTACACTGAAGCTTTCTTT. Amino acids: CASSLARDTYTEAFF.